This entry lists 8 T cell receptor beta chains sequenced from one sample in a study of cytomegalovirus exposure and HLA in healthy donors. Here immunoSEQ multiplex PCR was the method, and the copy in TCRdb shows in-frame clones only, minus some. Of fewer than 400,000 clones listed, approximately 91% were seen once; the top ten hold around 0.96%. The sample taken for sequencing was PBMCs. The receptors derive from a man aged 25-45 years in good health and CMV-seronegative.

This chain connects TRBV13 to TRBJ1-4, with 8 nucleotides matching TRBD1. J gave up 9 bases and V 5 bases, and 5 bases lay outside the gene matches. The CDR3 runs to 13 residues. The V gene's germline CDR1 is PRHDT and CDR2 FYEKMQ (reference sequence). As DNA, the CDR3 is TGTGCCAGCAGCCTGGGGGACAGGCAAAAACTGTTTTTT. Translated, it gives CASSLGDRQKLFF.

The chain uses TRBV27 and TRBJ2-5; TRBD2 agrees at 12 bases. Trimming removed 5 bases from V and 5 bases from J; junction bases left unmatched: 6. CDR3 size: 15 residues. Germline CDR1 and CDR2: MNHEY and SMNVEV (reference sequence). The CDR3 region is CASSDLAGGHETQYF. DNA of the CDR3: TGTGCCAGCAGTGACCTAGCGGGGGGGCACGAGACCCAGTACTTC.

V and J are TRBV10-3 and TRBJ2-3, with D tentatively TRBD2 (6 bases). This CDR3 contains 14 residues. Germline CDR1 ENHRY, CDR2 SYGVKD. Trimming left V 8 bases short and J 4 bases short, with 16 bases between. CDR3 in amino acids: CAIGGNLQADTQYF. As DNA, the CDR3 is TGTGCCATCGGGGGGAACCTCCAGGCAGATACGCAGTATTTT.

The rearrangement links TRBV15 to TRBJ1-5; D gene uncertain. Trimming shortened V by 0 bases and J by 7 bases, and 7 bases separated the two germline ends. The CDR3 is made up of 13 amino acids. Per the germline V gene, CDR1 is LNHNV and CDR2 is YYDKDF (reference sequence). This chain's CDR3 is CATSRDKLQPQHF. The DNA of the CDR3 is TGTGCCACCAGCAGAGATAAACTGCAGCCCCAGCATTTT. The whole variable domain, remainder taken from reference TRBV15 and TRBJ1-5, is DAMVIQNPRYQVTQFGKPVTLSCSQTLNHNVMYWYQQKSSQAPKLLFHYYDKDFNNEADTPDNFQSRRPNTSFCFLDIRSPGLGDTAMYLCATSRDKLQPQHFGDGTRLSIL.

This clone was recorded once. The rearrangement joins TRBV19 to TRBJ1-4; D possibly corresponds to TRBD1 (5 bases). This CDR3 comprises 18 residues. V gave up 9 bases and J gave up 5 bases, with 28 bases separating them. Germline V CDR1 and CDR2: LNHDA, SQIVND (reference sequence). The CDR3 spells CASGGRGTTTRDNEKLFF. The CDR3 DNA follows: TGTGCCAGCGGGGGACGGGGAACTACGACAAGAGACAATGAAAAACTGTTTTTT.

J is TRBJ1-2 and V is TRBV20-1; D unclear. There are 11 residues in the CDR3. The V gene's germline CDR1 is DFQATT and CDR2 SNEGSKA (reference sequence). Trimming removed 5 bases at V and 8 bases at J, with 12 bases between. CDR3 coding DNA: TGCAGTGCTCCTCTGAACAGAGGCTACACCTTC. Protein sequence: CSAPLNRGYTF.

The CDR3 region has the DNA TGTGCCAGTAGTATGGGCCAGGGGGTTTACGGCTACACCTTC. It is translated as CASSMGQGVYGYTF. This chain uses TRBV19 with TRBJ1-2, with 7 bases that match TRBD1. Per the germline V gene, CDR1 is LNHDA and CDR2 is SQIVND (reference sequence). Trimming cost V 3 bases and J 8 bases; bases outside gene matches: 9. This CDR3 region has 14 residues. Combining the CDR3 with reference TRBV19 and TRBJ1-2 gives the whole variable domain DGGITQSPKYLFRKEGQNVTLSCEQNLNHDAMYWYRQDPGQGLRLIYYSQIVNDFQKGDIAEGYSVSREKKESFPLTVTSAQKNPTAFYLCASSMGQGVYGYTFGSGTRLTVV.

This clone was picked up a small number of times. This chain joins TRBV19 and TRBJ2-7, with D perhaps TRBD1 (6 bases). This CDR3 is 15 amino acids long. With 3 bases removed from V and 0 bases from J, the gap between germline ends came to 12 bases. Germline-derived CDR1 and CDR2 are LNHDA and SQIVND (reference sequence). The CDR3 region is CASSIVGTTSYEQYF. The DNA of the CDR3 is TGTGCCAGTAGTATCGTCGGGACAACCTCCTACGAGCAGTACTTC.